This T cell receptor beta chain is from a study of regulatory T cells in long-lasting Graves disease. Time point in this sample: newly diagnosed GD, antithyroid drugs for less than 3 months. PBMC RNA was the source of the TCR library. The patients were drawn from one endocrinology department in Xi'an, China. Arm-PCR of CDR3 regions and iRepertoire HTBI primers were the basis on which TCR beta libraries were built. MiXCR, applied by TCRdb to the multiplex PCR reads, yields one record per CDR3 protein. The sample records 320,000 or so distinct CDR3 sequences, 15% to 20% being singletons. V was shortened by 2 bases and J by 5 bases, with 9 bases between the two germline ends. Germline V gene lookup returns CDR1 MNHEY and CDR2 SVGAGI. This CDR3 comprises 14 residues. Whole-study findings and limits: Persistent disease was characterized by preferential usage of TRBV28, TRBJ1-2 and TRBJ2-5.

In its sample, this clonotype was seen many times. Its antigen is still unknown. The sequences come from peripheral blood mononuclear cells (PBMCs), collected at new diagnosis, from a patient treated with antithyroid drugs. The receptor's source is a female donor with Graves disease. The rearrangement joins TRBV6-5 to TRBJ1-4; no clear D. The CDR3 sequence is CASSYGGWNEKLFF. The CDR3 nucleotides are TGTGCCAGCAGTTACGGTGGCTGGAATGAAAAACTGTTTTTT.